This TCR beta chain was observed in a study of Graves' ophthalmopathy and Graves' hyperthyroidism. Study conclusions and caveats: Forecasting of ophthalmopathy progression by the model achieved approximately 70% sensitivity and approximately 72% specificity.

Worth noting for this clonotype: Its specificity is not known.

The CDR3 loop spans 15 amino acids. The V gene's germline CDR1 is LGHNA and CDR2 YSLEER. V was trimmed by 5 bases and J by 6 bases, leaving 16 bases between them. Investigators amplified TCR beta CDR3 regions from RNA transcripts. First-round RT-PCR relied on HTBI primers, and a second-round multiplex PCR came next. TCRdb fed the multiplex PCR reads into MiXCR, producing one record per CDR3 protein. The data contain more than 1,000,000 distinct CDR3 sequences, 35% to 40% of them seen just once; the ten biggest clones take up 11%. The source of this sequence is an adult man with Graves' hyperthyroidism. V gene TRBV4-3 combines with J gene TRBJ2-2; D tentatively fits TRBD1 or TRBD2 (6 bases each). What was sequenced was peripheral blood or thyroid tissue (not recorded which). The CDR3, as DNA: TGCGCCAGCAGCTCCTACCGTGGGGGGCCCGGGGAGCTGTTTTTT. It specifies CASSSYRGGPGELFF.